The 8 T cell receptor beta chains below were found in one sample sequenced in a study of control samples from healthy donors and cancer patients. Clones were sequenced by immunoSEQ multiplex PCR, and TCRdb holds only the in-frame ones, with some missing. This table holds around 200,000 clones, approximately 92% found once. Sequences were obtained from blood. These receptors were taken from a man between 18 and 35 years old in good health.

The chain recombines TRBV5-4 with TRBJ2-1; 8 nucleotides align to TRBD2. The germline V gene has CDR1 SGHNT and CDR2 YYREEE (reference sequence). V was pared by 2 bases and J by 5 bases, with 6 bases of the junction left unmatched. The CDR3 contains 15 residues. CDR3: CASSLRGGLNNEQFF. The CDR3 DNA sequence: TGTGCCAGCAGCTTACGGGGGGGCCTCAACAATGAGCAGTTCTTC.

The chain combines TRBV28 with TRBJ1-3; 8 bases are a match to TRBD1. The V gene's germline CDR1 is MDHEN and CDR2 SYDVKM. J was trimmed by 3 bases and V by 0 bases; bases with no gene match: 7. This CDR3 is 17 amino acids long. CDR3 protein: CASSLWEGQEGGNTIYF. CDR3 coding DNA: TGTGCCAGCAGTTTATGGGAGGGACAGGAGGGTGGAAACACCATATATTTT.

This chain links TRBV6-5 with TRBJ2-2; D is ambiguous. The CDR3 is made up of 15 amino acids. V was trimmed by 0 bases and J by 4 bases, leaving 9 bases between them. The germline V gene has CDR1 MNHEY and CDR2 SVGAGI. The CDR3 reads CASSYSTTGTGELFF. CDR3 coding DNA: TGTGCCAGCAGTTACTCGACCACGGGCACCGGGGAGCTGTTTTTT.

The chain combines TRBV6-1 with TRBJ2-7, with 12 bases aligning to TRBD1. CDR3 size: 15 residues. CDR1 and CDR2 (germline): MNHNS, SASEGT. V dropped 3 bases and J dropped 6; count of bases not matched to a gene: 6. CDR3 coding DNA: TGTGCCAGCAGTGACCCGGGACAGGGGGCGGGCGAGCAGTACTTC. Amino acids: CASSDPGQGAGEQYF.

This chain uses TRBV11-1 with TRBJ2-7, with D unclear. Germline assignment: CDR1 SGHAT and CDR2 FQDESV (reference sequence). The CDR3 is 12 amino acids. Trimming left V 3 bases short and J 0 bases short, with 3 bases between. CDR3 residues: CASSFSSYEQYF. The CDR3 DNA reads TGTGCCAGCAGCTTCAGCTCCTACGAGCAGTACTTC.

The chain combines TRBV9 with TRBJ2-1; 7 bases map to TRBD2. CDR3 length: 14 amino acids. Germline V gene data show CDR1 as SGDLS and CDR2 as YYNGEE. The junction had 4 bases not matched to a gene; V was cut back by 3 bases and J by 4 bases. CDR3 amino acids: CASSGGGGYNEQFF. CDR3 bases: TGTGCCAGCAGCGGCGGGGGAGGGTACAATGAGCAGTTCTTC. Together with reference TRBV9 and TRBJ2-1, the CDR3 gives the full variable domain: DSGVTQTPKHLITATGQRVTLRCSPRSGDLSVYWYQQSLDQGLQFLIQYYNGEERAKGNILERFSAQQFPDLHSELNLSSLELGDSALYFCASSGGGGYNEQFFGPGTRLTVL.

This chain joins TRBV11-2 and TRBJ1-1; D unresolved. This CDR3 has 12 amino acids. Germline V lookup: CDR1 SGHAT, CDR2 FQNNGV. The ends were cut back, 2 bases at V and 3 bases at J, with 4 bases in the middle. The CDR3 bases are TGTGCCAGCAGCTTAAGCGACACTGAAGCTTTCTTT. It codes for CASSLSDTEAFF.

The rearrangement joins TRBV6-2 or TRBV6-3 to TRBJ2-3; the D gene is possibly TRBD2 (6 bases). CDR1 and CDR2 from the germline V gene are MNHEY and SVGEGT. Trimming left V 5 bases short and J 2 bases short, with 17 bases between. The CDR3 runs 16 residues. In DNA form, the CDR3 reads TGTGCCAGCAGTCGGTCGCCGGGACTTACCACAGATACGCAGTATTTT. Amino acid sequence: CASSRSPGLTTDTQYF.